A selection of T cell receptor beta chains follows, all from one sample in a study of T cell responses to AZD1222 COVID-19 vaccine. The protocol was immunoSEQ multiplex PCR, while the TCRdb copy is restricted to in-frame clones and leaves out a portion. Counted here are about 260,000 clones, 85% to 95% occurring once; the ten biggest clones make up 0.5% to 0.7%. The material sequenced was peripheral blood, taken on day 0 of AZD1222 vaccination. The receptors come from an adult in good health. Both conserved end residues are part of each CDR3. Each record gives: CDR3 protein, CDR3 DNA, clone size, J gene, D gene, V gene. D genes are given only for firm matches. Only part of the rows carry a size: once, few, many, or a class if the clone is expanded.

CASSDRAYQPQHF TGTGCCAGCAGTGACAGGGCATATCAGCCCCAGCATTTT - TRBJ1-5 - TRBV2
CASSTGYGYTF TGTGCCAGCAGTACAGGGTATGGCTACACCTTC - TRBJ1-2 - TRBV6-2/TRBV6-3
CASSLEGGTQYF TGTGCCAGCAGCTTAGAAGGCGGGACCCAGTACTTC - TRBJ2-5 - TRBV7-9
CASSLEGQGRGTEAFF TGCGCCAGCAGCTTGGAAGGTCAGGGCAGAGGTACTGAAGCTTTCTTT once TRBJ1-1 - TRBV5-1
CASSQVGNTEAFF TGTGCCAGCAGCCAAGTGGGGAACACTGAAGCTTTCTTT - TRBJ1-1 - TRBV3-1/TRBV3-2
CASSVAASMNTEAFF TGTGCCAGCAGCGTAGCTGCATCCATGAACACTGAAGCTTTCTTT - TRBJ1-1 - TRBV9
CASSEFGLAGNNEQFF TGTGCCAGCAGTGAATTTGGACTAGCGGGTAACAATGAGCAGTTCTTC - TRBJ2-1 TRBD2 TRBV2
CASSPGQSNQPQHF TGTGCCAGCAGCCCGGGACAGAGCAATCAGCCCCAGCATTTT - TRBJ1-5 TRBD1 TRBV5-5
CASSLGTPSPLHF TGTGCCAGCAGCTTGGGGACCCCATCACCCCTCCACTTT once TRBJ1-6 - TRBV5-6
CASSERAGGDGYTF TGTGCCAGCAGTGAAAGGGCAGGGGGCGATGGCTACACCTTC - TRBJ1-2 TRBD1 TRBV2
CASSRDPSEQYF TGTGCCAGCAGCAGGGACCCCTCCGAGCAGTACTTC few TRBJ2-7 - TRBV5-8
CASSPSPRGANYGYTF TGTGCCAGCAGCCCTAGCCCGAGGGGGGCCAACTATGGCTACACCTTC - TRBJ1-2 - TRBV11-2
CASSLAGARGANVLTF TGCGCCAGCAGCTTGGCAGGGGCGCGGGGGGCCAACGTCCTGACTTTC - TRBJ2-6 - TRBV5-1
CASQAVAGTQETQYF TGTGCCAGCCAAGCCGTTGCGGGGACCCAAGAGACCCAGTACTTC few TRBJ2-5 - TRBV6-5
CASSLEGLAVRETQYF TGTGCCAGCAGCTTAGAGGGACTAGCTGTACGAGAGACCCAGTACTTC - TRBJ2-5 TRBD2 TRBV7-8
CASRTGDQPQHF TGTGCCAGCAGAACAGGGGACCAGCCCCAGCATTTT - TRBJ1-5 TRBD1 TRBV7-2
CASSQVDSGDSPLHF TGTGCCAGCAGTCAAGTGGACAGTGGTGATTCACCCCTCCACTTT - TRBJ1-6 - TRBV3-1/TRBV3-2
CASSLGEGQPQHF TGCGCCAGCAGCTTGGGTGAAGGCCAGCCCCAGCATTTT - TRBJ1-5 - TRBV5-1
CASNEGPNSPLHF TGTGCCAGCAACGAGGGGCCCAATTCACCCCTCCACTTT - TRBJ1-6 - TRBV7-3
CASSQGGTGNTIYF TGCGCCAGCAGCCAAGGGGGAACTGGAAACACCATATATTTT - TRBJ1-3 - TRBV4-1
CASRVLGHGEKLFF TGTGCCAGTAGAGTCCTGGGCCACGGTGAAAAACTGTTTTTT few TRBJ1-4 - TRBV19
CASTRGQSYEQYF TGTGCCAGCACAAGGGGACAGTCCTACGAGCAGTACTTC - TRBJ2-7 TRBD1 TRBV6-6
CASSLGVGGYTF TGCGCCAGCAGCCTAGGGGTCGGGGGCTACACCTTC - TRBJ1-2 - TRBV5-1
CASRLLRGNTEAFF TGTGCCAGCAGACTCCTCAGGGGGAACACTGAAGCTTTCTTT once TRBJ1-1 - TRBV21-1
CASRGTVYEQYF TGCGCCAGCAGGGGGACAGTCTACGAGCAGTACTTC - TRBJ2-7 TRBD1 TRBV5-1
CASSLQTGSPLHF TGTGCCAGCAGCCTACAAACGGGTTCACCCCTCCACTTT - TRBJ1-6 - TRBV14
CASSLGRNYGYTF TGTGCCAGCAGTCTTGGGCGTAACTATGGCTACACCTTC - TRBJ1-2 - TRBV28
CASSQDSGFFQETQYF TGCGCCAGCAGCCAAGATAGCGGATTTTTCCAAGAGACCCAGTACTTC - TRBJ2-5 - TRBV4-1
CATSRERVVPEAFF TGTGCCACCAGCAGAGAGCGGGTGGTACCTGAAGCTTTCTTT - TRBJ1-1 - TRBV15
CAPPPGYGYTF TGCGCCCCGCCTCCGGGCTATGGCTACACCTTC - TRBJ1-2 - TRBV10-2
CASSLGGQGQPQHF TGCGCCAGCAGCTTAGGCGGTCAAGGTCAGCCCCAGCATTTT - TRBJ1-5 - TRBV5-1
CALKREARELFF TGTGCCTTAAAGAGGGAAGCGCGGGAGCTGTTTTTT - TRBJ2-2 - TRBV7-9
CASSLGATLFF TGTGCCAGCAGTTTAGGTGCAACTCTGTTTTTT - TRBJ1-4 - TRBV12-3/TRBV12-4
CASSRDRGNYGYTF TGTGCCAGTAGTCGGGACAGGGGGAACTATGGCTACACCTTC - TRBJ1-2 TRBD1 TRBV19
CASSLDRGRTEAFF TGTGCCAGCAGCTTAGACAGGGGACGAACTGAAGCTTTCTTT - TRBJ1-1 TRBD1 TRBV5-5
CASCRSASGRGADTQYF TGTGCCAGCTGTCGATCGGCTAGCGGGAGGGGGGCAGATACGCAGTATTTT - TRBJ2-3 TRBD2 TRBV6-6
CASSQMGQGEQPQHF TGTGCCAGCAGCCAAATGGGACAGGGTGAGCAGCCCCAGCATTTT - TRBJ1-5 TRBD1 TRBV4-2
CASSGAGGQGTQYF TGTGCCAGCAGCGGCGCCGGGGGGCAGGGGACCCAGTACTTC once TRBJ2-5 - TRBV9
CASSEARRWTQYF TGTGCCAGCAGTGAAGCCCGGCGGTGGACCCAGTACTTC - TRBJ2-5 - TRBV2
CASSQEVAGLAKNIQYF TGCGCCAGCAGCCAAGAGGTGGCGGGATTGGCCAAAAACATTCAGTACTTC - TRBJ2-4 - TRBV4-3
CASSLEGKPQHF TGTGCCAGCAGTTTAGAGGGTAAGCCCCAGCATTTT - TRBJ1-5 - TRBV28
CASSPGTGSYEQYF TGTGCCAGTAGCCCCGGGACGGGTAGCTACGAGCAGTACTTC - TRBJ2-7 - TRBV19
CASSYRKGTARSDTQYF TGTGCCAGCAGTTACCGCAAGGGGACCGCCCGCTCAGATACGCAGTATTTT - TRBJ2-3 - TRBV6-2/TRBV6-3
CASSPSWGQETQYF TGCGCCAGCAGCCCCTCTTGGGGGCAGGAGACCCAGTACTTC - TRBJ2-5 - TRBV4-1
CASSLLQRMNTEAFF TGTGCCAGCAGTCTTTTACAGCGGATGAACACTGAAGCTTTCTTT - TRBJ1-1 - TRBV28
CASGQGAEAFF TGTGCCAGCGGCCAGGGGGCCGAAGCTTTCTTT - TRBJ1-1 TRBD1 TRBV7-9
CASSVSGTLNTEAFF TGTGCCAGCAGTGTTTCCGGGACTCTGAACACTGAAGCTTTCTTT - TRBJ1-1 - TRBV2
CASSSLRDRGLGTIYF TGTGCCAGCAGCTCACTCCGGGACAGGGGGCTTGGCACCATATATTTT - TRBJ1-3 TRBD1 TRBV14
CASSHSGGNSPLHF TGCGCCAGCAGCCACTCAGGAGGCAATTCACCCCTCCACTTT - TRBJ1-6 - TRBV4-1
CASSLASRGYTF TGTGCCAGCAGTTTAGCTTCTCGGGGCTACACCTTC - TRBJ1-2 - TRBV28
CASSPMGKRSPGYNEQFF TGTGCCAGCTCACCTATGGGGAAGAGGTCCCCCGGCTACAATGAGCAGTTCTTC once TRBJ2-1 - TRBV18
CASSSPATSYNEQFF TGCGCCAGCAGCTCCCCGGCGACGTCCTACAATGAGCAGTTCTTC - TRBJ2-1 - TRBV5-1
CASSAHRGDVYEQYF TGTGCCAGCAGCGCACACAGGGGAGACGTCTACGAGCAGTACTTC - TRBJ2-7 TRBD1 TRBV9